This T cell receptor (beta chain) was captured by sequencing in a study of T cells in Graves' hyperthyroidism and ophthalmopathy. This clonotype was recorded at least ten times. Its specificity is unknown. Trimming left V 2 bases short and J 3 bases short, with 11 bases between. CDR3 size: 13 residues. Germline V gene lookup returns CDR1 DFQATT and CDR2 SNEGSKA (reference sequence). In patients aged 18 to 65, hyperthyroidism was newly diagnosed, with duration under 2 months. Study findings and constraints: The blood repertoire included most of the expanded thyroid clonotypes above 0.001. Separation of ophthalmopathy from stable hyperthyroidism was achieved by a 13 V-J model.

Amplification yielded TCR beta CDR3 regions, with RNA transcripts as the source. The HTBI primer set served for first-round RT-PCR of the TCR CDR3. MiXCR, run by TCRdb on the multiplex PCR reads, gives a single entry per CDR3 protein. The sample contains 650,000 to 850,000 distinct CDR3 sequences, about 19% of which appear only once. The source material was blood. The sequence was collected from a woman aged 45-65 years with Graves' hyperthyroidism that later progressed to Graves' ophthalmopathy. The chain recombines TRBV20-1 with TRBJ2-7, with D perhaps matching TRBD1 or TRBD2 (5 bases each). The CDR3 region is CSARTGANYEQYF. The CDR3 bases are TGCAGTGCTAGAACCGGGGCCAACTACGAGCAGTACTTC.